This T cell receptor (beta chain) was documented in a study of breast tumors, draining lymph nodes, adjacent tissues (dated by TCRdb to 2015 to 2016). Regarding the complete study: Breast cancer patients provided tumor, adjacent nontumor tissue and axillary lymph nodes, and the study compared the TCR beta repertoires across these three sources. The study aimed to assess the relationships and possible T-cell exchange between tumor, surrounding tissue and draining lymph node repertoires in human breast cancer.

This clonotype has at least ten counts. The antigen it binds to is not known. Nothing much larger sits one base from this clone, and base qualities are not available. The trim is 6 bases for V and 4 bases for J, with a gap of 16 bases between the germline ends. There are 15 amino acids in the CDR3, from cysteine to phenylalanine inclusive. This entry keeps only the CDR3 DNA: 45 bases, framed from base 1. For sequencing, an Illumina HiSeq 2000 was employed. Multiplex PCR amplification was used to build the TCR beta chain libraries. High-throughput sequencing was used to analyze the amplified TCR beta chain products. TCRdb reran the public reads through fastp at Q25 and MiXCR, keeping productive beta chains. Every CDR3 protein is listed once, alongside the most common genes and DNA of its rows. The sample table holds approximately 130,000 distinct CDR3 sequences, of which about 20% were seen once. The ten most abundant clones make up 2.2% of the sample.

The lymph node samples were taken from the axillary draining lymph nodes of breast cancer patients. Here is what the overall study found, with its caveats: The data were considered consistent with the idea that most tumor T cells come from the lymph node and then expand in tumor tissue. In luminal-like breast cancer, tumor and nontumor tissue repertoires resembled each other significantly more than in basal-like breast cancer. The conclusion that tumor T cells originate in lymph nodes was presented as consistent with a hypothesis rather than as directly demonstrated. Tumor T-cell repertoires showed less diversity than lymph node repertoires and more diversity than nontumor tissue repertoires, and tumor T-cell repertoires showed preferential V and J gene usage.

This chain joins TRBV12-3 or TRBV12-4 to TRBJ2-1, with TRBD2 tentatively as D gene (5 bases match). The sample consisted of axillary lymph node tissue. This clonotype originated in a female donor with breast cancer. Some clones in this sample may be carry-over from other donors' samples. This receptor carries the CDR3 CASRPSPNPYNEQFF. The bases read TGTGCCAGCAGGCCTAGCCCCAACCCGTACAATGAGCAGTTCTTC.